This T cell receptor beta chain emerged from a study of cytomegalovirus exposure and HLA in healthy donors. Both 60 Vbeta primers and 13 Jbeta primers went into the PCR. Original methodology: In a later analysis, the count reached approximately 80 million unique TCR beta chains, with around 11 million shared. Profiled with immunoSEQ multiplex PCR; TCRdb holds only in-frame clones, not every one. Clone size and V and J calls were adopted from that table, with D and trimming inferred from the DNA. The sample records around 150,000 clones, roughly four fifths being singletons. V shed 4 bases and J 9 bases; nucleotides not matched to a gene: 3. The germline V gene encodes CDR1 MNHEY and CDR2 SVGAGI. This CDR3 has 12 residues. Study-wide results and limits: Rare TCR sequences dominated, though some public TCRs recurred in many donors.

Concerning this clone: What it recognizes is unknown.

Sequencing was performed on PBMCs. The chain combines TRBV6-5 with TRBJ1-2; 9 nucleotides line up with TRBD1. The sequence was collected from a man between 45 and 60 years old in good health and CMV-seropositive. CDR3 in amino acids: CASSSGTGSYTF. The CDR3 DNA sequence: TGTGCCAGCAGTTCCGGGACAGGGAGCTACACCTTC.